Below, 27 T cell receptor beta chains from the same sample are listed, as sequenced in a study of technical replicates of blood from several donors. Profiled with immunoSEQ multiplex PCR; TCRdb holds only in-frame clones, not every one. The profile shows fewer than 95,000 clones, around 94% of them singletons. The sequenced sample consisted of T cells isolated from PBMCs. All receptors derive from a human donor in good health.

The chain recombines TRBV5-8 with TRBJ2-2, with TRBD1 identical over 8 bases. Germline CDR1 reads SGHTS; CDR2 reads YDEGEE. V gave up 4 bases and J gave up 6 bases; unmatched junction bases: 11. This CDR3 has 16 amino acids. The CDR3 loop reads CASSLDRGAGAGELFF. CDR3 nucleotide sequence: TGTGCCAGCAGCCTCGACAGGGGCGCCGGGGCCGGGGAGCTGTTTTTT.

The gene calls are TRBV10-3 and TRBJ2-1; D not resolved. Germline V gene data show CDR1 as ENHRY and CDR2 as SYGVKD. The CDR3 spans 12 residues. The germline V and J ends were trimmed by 4 bases and 7 bases, with 8 bases remaining between them. The CDR3 loop reads CAISASGNEQFF. For the CDR3, the DNA is TGTGCCATCAGTGCATCCGGTAATGAGCAGTTCTTC.

CDR3 amino acids: CASRKDRQLNTGELFF. Here the CDR3 DNA reads TGTGCCAGCAGAAAAGACCGACAGTTAAACACCGGGGAGCTGTTTTTT. The chain is built from TRBV6-6 and TRBJ2-2; D is perhaps TRBD1 (5 bases). This CDR3 region has 16 residues. Trimming took 6 bases from V and 2 from J, leaving 16 bases between them. Germline CDR1 reads MNHNY; CDR2 reads SVGAGI (reference sequence).

The V gene is TRBV25-1, the J gene TRBJ1-5; a possible D gene is TRBD1 (5 bases). CDR1 is MGHDK and CDR2 is SYGVNS in the germline V gene. The V gene lost 3 bases and the J gene lost 0 bases, with 9 bases spanning the gap. This CDR3 has 15 amino acids. This chain's CDR3 is CASSEGGFSNQPQHF. CDR3 nucleotides: TGTGCCAGCAGTGAGGGGGGGTTTAGCAATCAGCCCCAGCATTTT.

The genes are TRBV28 and TRBJ2-7, with 9 nucleotides matching TRBD1. The CDR3 covers 14 residues. Looked up from germline, CDR1 is MDHEN and CDR2 is SYDVKM. V shed 4 bases and J 5 bases; nucleotides not matched to a gene: 6. The CDR3 region is CASSSPGQGNEQYF. The CDR3 nucleotides read TGTGCCAGCAGTTCACCGGGACAGGGCAACGAGCAGTACTTC.

The chain carries TRBV6-1 and TRBJ1-1; TRBD1 might be the D (5 bases). This CDR3 region has 13 residues. The V gene's germline CDR1 is MNHNS and CDR2 SASEGT. Trimming pared 3 bases from V and 7 bases from J, leaving 12 bases between. The DNA of the CDR3 is TGTGCCAGCAGTGACCTCAGGGCGAATGAAGCTTTCTTT. Protein product: CASSDLRANEAFF.

This chain joins TRBV18 and TRBJ2-3; no clear D. The CDR3 covers 15 residues. Trimming cost V 3 bases and J 6 bases, with 16 bases left between them. The germline gives CDR1 KGHSH, CDR2 LQKENI. CDR3 in DNA: TGTGCCAGCTCACCGGAGAGCGTTAGAAGGGATACGCAGTATTTT. Translating gives CASSPESVRRDTQYF.

The rearrangement links TRBV5-4 to TRBJ2-3, with 11 bases that match TRBD2. The length of the CDR3 is 16 residues. Germline V CDR1 and CDR2: SGHNT, YYREEE (reference sequence). V gave up 4 bases and J gave up 0 bases; unmatched junction bases: 4. The CDR3 sequence: CASSAGTSGSTDTQYF. The CDR3 DNA reads TGTGCCAGCAGCGCGGGGACTAGCGGAAGCACAGATACGCAGTATTTT.

This chain joins TRBV27 and TRBJ1-5, with a tentative D call TRBD1 (6 bases). Germline CDR1 MNHEY, CDR2 SMNVEV (reference sequence). V lost 6 bases to trimming and J lost 7 bases, with 16 bases between them. This CDR3 spans 14 amino acids. CDR3 region: CASRSYRDYQPQHF. CDR3 nucleotide sequence: TGTGCCAGCAGATCCTACAGGGATTACCAGCCCCAGCATTTT.

The CDR3 protein is CASSLAAGATYNEQFF. In nucleotides, the CDR3 is TGTGCCAGCAGCTTAGCTGCAGGGGCCACTTACAATGAGCAGTTCTTC. The chain links TRBV7-9 to TRBJ2-1, with D possibly TRBD1 on 6 matching bases. Germline V gene sequence: CDR1 SEHNR, CDR2 FQNEAQ (reference sequence). The CDR3 runs to 16 residues. The V end lost 0 bases, the J end lost 4 bases, and 13 bases lay between the germline ends.

The rearrangement links TRBV6-5 to TRBJ1-1; a weak D match, TRBD1 (6 bases). Looked up from germline, CDR1 is MNHEY and CDR2 is SVGAGI. The CDR3 runs 16 residues. With 0 bases removed from V and 2 bases from J, the gap between germline ends came to 13 bases. The DNA of the CDR3 is TGTGCCAGCAGTTACTCGAGGGCCAGGGGAAACACTGAAGCTTTCTTT. Protein: CASSYSRARGNTEAFF.

The CDR3 region is CASSPGQQETQYF. Written as DNA, the CDR3 is TGTGCCAGCTCACCAGGACAGCAAGAGACCCAGTACTTC. This chain connects TRBV18 to TRBJ2-5; the D gene is possibly TRBD1 (6 bases). This CDR3 is 13 amino acids long. CDR1 KGHSH and CDR2 LQKENI come from the germline V gene. V was pared by 2 bases and J by 2 bases, with 6 bases between. Full variable domain (missing parts from reference TRBV18 and TRBJ2-5): NAGVMQNPRHLVRRRGQEARLRCSPMKGHSHVYWYRQLPEEGLKFMVYLQKENIIDESGMPKERFSAEFPKEGPSILRIQQVVRGDSAAYFCASSPGQQETQYFGPGTRLLVL.

This chain uses TRBV4-2 with TRBJ2-7; tentatively, D is TRBD2 (6 bases). The V gene's germline CDR1 is LGHNA and CDR2 YNFKEQ. Trimming left V 0 bases short and J 6 bases short, with 15 bases between. This CDR3 region has 15 residues. The CDR3 sequence is CASSQDTGRWGEQYF. CDR3 DNA sequence: TGTGCCAGCAGCCAAGACACCGGGAGATGGGGCGAGCAGTACTTC.

This chain uses TRBV29-1 with TRBJ2-7; TRBD2 is a possible D gene (6 bases). V lost 0 bases and J 7 bases, leaving 16 bases between the germline ends. This CDR3 is 14 amino acids long. The germline V gene encodes CDR1 SQVTM and CDR2 ANQGSEA. DNA for the CDR3: TGCAGCGTTGAAGATCTTCTTAAGGGAGGAGAGCAGTACTTC. Translation gives CSVEDLLKGGEQYF.

This clone appeared a single time. This rearrangement joins TRBV6-5 to TRBJ1-2; a possible D gene is TRBD1 (6 bases). Between the trimmed V and J ends, which lost 6 bases and 8 bases, there was a span of 16 bases. CDR1 is MNHEY and CDR2 is SVGAGI in the germline V gene. The CDR3 has 13 amino acids. The CDR3 DNA reads TGTGCCAGCAGACGAACACAGGGTTGGGGCTACACCTTC. Encoded protein: CASRRTQGWGYTF.

This sequence joins TRBV29-1 and TRBJ2-7; the match to TRBD1 covers 12 bases. Germline loops: CDR1 SQVTM, CDR2 ANQGSEA. V gave up 4 bases and J gave up 4 bases; unmatched junction bases: 5. This CDR3 region has 14 residues. Written as DNA, the CDR3 is TGCAGCGTTGGGCGGGGACAGGGGGCTTACGAGCAGTACTTC. It yields the protein CSVGRGQGAYEQYF.

The J gene is TRBJ1-2, the V gene TRBV10-2; tentatively, D is TRBD1 (6 bases). The CDR3 covers 14 residues. Trimming cost V 4 bases and J 5 bases, with 14 bases left between them. Germline loops: CDR1 WSHSY, CDR2 SAAADI. CDR3 residues: CASSAETGSYGYTF. The CDR3 DNA is TGCGCCAGCAGTGCTGAGACAGGAAGTTATGGCTACACCTTC.

The V and J genes are TRBV6-5 and TRBJ2-3; perhaps TRBD2 as D (5 bases). V lost 3 bases and J lost 1, with 8 bases in between. CDR1 and CDR2 from the germline V gene are MNHEY and SVGAGI. This CDR3 is 14 amino acids long. In DNA, the CDR3 is TGTGCCAGCAGTTATTCTAGCCGCACAGATACGCAGTATTTT. Its translation: CASSYSSRTDTQYF.

This sequence joins TRBV7-3 and TRBJ2-3; TRBD1 might be the D (6 bases). Germline-derived CDR1 and CDR2 are SGHTA and FQGTGA. The CDR3 is made up of 15 amino acids. The ends were cut back, 6 bases at V and 2 bases at J, with 15 bases in the middle. The CDR3 spells CASSQGPGSTDTQYF. The DNA of the CDR3 is TGTGCCAGCAGTCAGGGGCCGGGTTCCACAGATACGCAGTATTTT.

The chain links TRBV7-2 to TRBJ2-3, with 9 bases aligning to TRBD1. Germline lookup yields CDR1 SGHTA and CDR2 FQGNSA. There are 16 residues in the CDR3. The J segment lost 3 bases and the V segment lost 3 bases, leaving 7 bases of the junction unmatched. CDR3 protein: CASSFPLQGATDTQYF. DNA of the CDR3: TGTGCCAGCAGCTTTCCCTTACAGGGGGCGACAGATACGCAGTATTTT.

This CDR3 is CASRPGQGASGANVLTF. The CDR3 coding sequence is TGTGCCAGCAGACCGGGACAGGGGGCTTCTGGGGCCAACGTCCTGACTTTC. This chain joins TRBV5-4 and TRBJ2-6, with 12 nucleotides matching TRBD1. This CDR3 is built from 17 residues. Looked up from germline, CDR1 is SGHNT and CDR2 is YYREEE (reference sequence). V shed 5 bases and J 1 base; nucleotides not matched to a gene: 4.

CDR3 sequence: CASSQAGVVHTGELFF. In DNA form, the CDR3 reads TGTGCCAGCAGTCAAGCGGGAGTCGTTCACACCGGGGAGCTGTTTTTT. This sequence joins TRBV28 and TRBJ2-2, with 8 bases that match TRBD2. Trimming took 5 bases from V and 3 from J; bases not matched to a gene: 8. The CDR3 has 16 amino acids. CDR1 is MDHEN and CDR2 is SYDVKM in the germline V gene.

The chain couples TRBV19 to TRBJ1-1; D unresolved. Trimming cost V 3 bases and J 7 bases, with 12 bases left between them. CDR3 length: 13 amino acids. Germline V gives CDR1 LNHDA, CDR2 SQIVND (reference sequence). In DNA form, the CDR3 reads TGTGCCAGTAGTATCACCAGCGGGCGTGAAGCTTTCTTT. This encodes CASSITSGREAFF.

In this sample, this clone turned up once. The chain recombines TRBV5-1 with TRBJ2-5; no firm D call. CDR3 length: 13 amino acids. Germline CDR1 and CDR2: SGHRS and YFSETQ. The V end was cut by 4 bases, the J end by 2 bases, with 9 bases between. CDR3 sequence: CASSKPTQETQYF. In DNA form, the CDR3 reads TGCGCCAGCAGCAAACCGACACAAGAGACCCAGTACTTC.

The chain links TRBV15 to TRBJ2-2; a weak D match, TRBD1 (6 bases). Germline assignment: CDR1 LNHNV and CDR2 YYDKDF (reference sequence). Trimming shortened V by 2 bases and J by 1 base, and 14 bases separated the two germline ends. CDR3 length: 17 amino acids. Here the CDR3 DNA reads TGTGCCACCAGCAGAAAGGCTCTGGACAGGAACACCGGGGAGCTGTTTTTT. Protein product: CATSRKALDRNTGELFF.

This clone was picked up one time. The CDR3: CASSPGSGNYGYTF. CDR3 DNA: TGTGCCAGCAGTCCGGGAAGTGGTAACTATGGCTACACCTTC. The V gene is TRBV28, the J gene TRBJ1-2, with D unclear. Germline CDR1 is MDHEN and CDR2 is SYDVKM. The CDR3 covers 14 residues. The V end lost 5 bases, the J end lost 1 base, and 11 bases lay between the germline ends.

The V and J genes are TRBV6-4 and TRBJ1-2, with TRBD1 as a possible D gene (6 bases). V dropped 0 bases and J dropped 7 bases, with 15 bases sitting between them. CDR1 and CDR2 (germline): MRHNA, SNTAGT. There are 15 residues in the CDR3. The CDR3 protein is CASSDSGGPFAGYTF. The CDR3 coding sequence is TGTGCCAGCAGTGACTCGGGGGGGCCCTTTGCTGGCTACACCTTC.